Each of the 25 T cell receptor beta chains below was sequenced from the same sample in a study of early T cells in non-severe SARS-CoV-2 infection. TCRdb re-analysed the 5' RACE reads in MiXCR, keeping a single row per CDR3 protein. Among 60,000 to 90,000 distinct CDR3 sequences listed, 8.5% to 10% were seen once. The sequenced material came from whole blood. The receptors were sampled from an adult who was a healthcare worker with PCR-confirmed SARS-CoV-2 infection or an uninfected control (not recorded which).

In its sample, this clonotype was seen once. A much larger clonotype is one base distant, so this may be a read error. This chain links TRBV7-6 with TRBJ1-6; D is unclear. Germline assignment: CDR1 SGHVS and CDR2 FNYEAQ. The CDR3 extends over 14 amino acids. CDR3: CVSSLGPLNSPLHF. The CDR3 coding sequence is TGTGTCAGCAGCTTAGGTCCCCTCAATTCACCCCTCCACTTT.

This clonotype has only a few counts. The genes are TRBV28 and TRBJ1-4, with TRBD1 matching 8 bases. The CDR3 is 14 amino acids. Germline V lookup: CDR1 MDHEN, CDR2 SYDVKM. V was pared by 4 bases and J by 4 bases, with 2 bases of the junction left unmatched. CDR3 loop: CASSYGQGNEKLFF. The DNA of the CDR3 is TGTGCCAGCAGTTACGGACAGGGTAATGAAAAACTGTTTTTT.

This sequence joins TRBV25-1 and TRBJ2-7, with D possibly called TRBD1 or TRBD2 (5 bases each). The CDR3 is 15 residues long. In germline, CDR1 is MGHDK, CDR2 SYGVNS. V was trimmed by 3 bases and J by 9 bases, leaving 21 bases between them. The CDR3 protein is CASSDSAGTPSRQYF. DNA for the CDR3: TGTGCCAGCAGTGATTCCGCCGGGACCCCCAGCAGGCAGTACTTC.

The J gene is TRBJ1-2, the V gene TRBV3-1, with no clear D. CDR3 size: 13 residues. Germline assignment: CDR1 LGHDT and CDR2 YNNKEL (reference sequence). The germline V and J ends were trimmed by 4 bases and 5 bases, with 11 bases remaining between them. CDR3 residues: CASSPGGLYGYTF. The CDR3 DNA sequence: TGTGCCAGCAGCCCCGGAGGGCTTTATGGCTACACCTTC.

This rearrangement joins TRBV4-2 to TRBJ2-1; 9 bases align to TRBD2. This CDR3 has 14 residues. V shed 10 bases, J shed 7 bases, and the junction held 11 bases outside the gene matches. Germline values: CDR1 LGHNA, CDR2 YNFKEQ. The CDR3 sequence is CATNGAGGTNEQFF. The CDR3 nucleotides read TGTGCCACCAACGGCGCGGGAGGGACTAATGAGCAGTTCTTC.

The chain carries TRBV20-1 and TRBJ1-2; possible D gene TRBD1, 5 bases. The germline V and J ends were trimmed by 2 bases and 4 bases, with 14 bases remaining between them. In germline, CDR1 is DFQATT, CDR2 SNEGSKA (reference sequence). CDR3 length: 14 amino acids. The CDR3: CSARSSRVTYGYTF. The CDR3 nucleotides read TGCAGTGCTAGAAGCTCCAGGGTGACCTATGGCTACACCTTC.

This clonotype was seen ten or more times. The chain couples TRBV6-2 or TRBV6-3 to TRBJ2-7; unclear D gene. Trimming removed 7 bases at V and 4 bases at J, with 11 bases between. The CDR3 runs to 12 residues. CDR1 MNHEY and CDR2 SVGEGT come from the germline V gene. CDR3 protein: CASTASLYEQYF. DNA of the CDR3: TGTGCCAGCACAGCTAGTTTATACGAGCAGTACTTC.

This sequence joins TRBV5-1 and TRBJ2-1, with unresolved D. Trimming cost V 7 bases and J 5 bases, with 7 bases left between them. The germline CDR1 and CDR2 sequences are SGHRS and YFSETQ. The length of the CDR3 is 11 residues. The CDR3, as DNA: TGCGCCAGCGCTTCCGACAATGAGCAGTTCTTC. This codes for CASASDNEQFF.

This clonotype was counted ten times or more. The V gene is TRBV4-2, the J gene TRBJ2-7; 7 bases line up with TRBD2. Germline assignment: CDR1 LGHNA and CDR2 YNFKEQ. Trimming took 0 bases from V and 1 from J; bases not matched to a gene: 6. The CDR3 runs to 16 residues. The CDR3 nucleotides read TGTGCCAGCAGCCAAGATCTAGAGCGGGGTTCCTACGAGCAGTACTTC. This gives the protein CASSQDLERGSYEQYF.

The chain uses TRBV20-1 and TRBJ1-1, with 7 bases matching TRBD1. V shed 2 bases and J 4 bases; nucleotides not matched to a gene: 13. In germline, CDR1 is DFQATT, CDR2 SNEGSKA (reference sequence). The CDR3 has 16 residues. The CDR3 sequence is CSARQISQGLGTEAFF. The CDR3 bases are TGCAGTGCTAGACAAATATCACAGGGGTTGGGCACTGAAGCTTTCTTT.

The chain is built from TRBV18 and TRBJ1-1; 7 bases line up with TRBD1. Per the germline V gene, CDR1 is KGHSH and CDR2 is LQKENI. This CDR3 contains 12 residues. V was pared by 6 bases and J by 6 bases, with 4 bases of the junction left unmatched. The CDR3 spells CASSETGAEAFF. CDR3 DNA sequence: TGTGCCAGCTCGGAAACAGGGGCTGAAGCTTTCTTT. Variable domain in full (rest from reference TRBV18 and TRBJ1-1): NAGVMQNPRHLVRRRGQEARLRCSPMKGHSHVYWYRQLPEEGLKFMVYLQKENIIDESGMPKERFSAEFPKEGPSILRIQQVVRGDSAAYFCASSETGAEAFFGQGTRLTVV.

This clonotype was counted ten times or more. V and J are TRBV11-2 and TRBJ2-1, with D tentatively TRBD1 (5 bases). V was cut by 0 bases and J by 10 bases, with 10 bases left in between. The CDR3 is 13 residues long. In germline, CDR1 is SGHAT, CDR2 FQNNGV. In nucleotides, the CDR3 is TGTGCCAGCAGCTTAGATGTCACAGGCGAGCAGTTCTTC. Translating gives CASSLDVTGEQFF.

This clonotype has at least ten counts. The rearrangement uses TRBV7-8 and TRBJ2-1; the D gene is possibly TRBD1 (5 bases). Per the germline V gene, CDR1 is SGHVS and CDR2 is FQNEAQ. V shed 4 bases and J shed 7 bases, with 20 bases lying between them. This CDR3 contains 16 residues. CDR3 nucleotides: TGTGCCAGCAGCTCCCGCCGGTGGGGCCAGAAGAATGAGCAGTTCTTC. This codes for CASSSRRWGQKNEQFF.

On this clonotype: A read error may produce the germline difference seen at one junction end. The chain joins TRBV6-6 to TRBJ2-5, with TRBD1 matching over 7 bases. This CDR3 comprises 15 residues. Per germline, CDR1 MNHNY and CDR2 SVGAGI (reference sequence). CDR3 bases: TGTGCCAGCAGTTACGTTGGGACAGACCAAGAGACCCAGCACTTC. It encodes CASSYVGTDQETQHF.

This clonotype was counted many times. CDR3 DNA sequence: TGTGCCAGCAGTTTCGGGGACAGGCACAATTCACCCCTCCACTTT. It yields the protein CASSFGDRHNSPLHF. V gene TRBV6-6 combines with J gene TRBJ1-6; 8 nucleotides line up with TRBD1. Germline V gene sequence: CDR1 MNHNY, CDR2 SVGAGI (reference sequence). The CDR3 has 15 amino acids. V dropped 4 bases and J dropped 7; count of bases not matched to a gene: 6.

In this sample, this clonotype turned up many times. V gene TRBV20-1 combines with J gene TRBJ2-7, with TRBD2 matching over 8 bases. Germline loops: CDR1 DFQATT, CDR2 SNEGSKA (reference sequence). The CDR3 contains 13 residues. V shed 5 bases and J 3 bases; nucleotides not matched to a gene: 6. The CDR3 bases are TGCAGTGCTCATTCTACTAGCGGCTACGAGCAGTACTTC. Translated: CSAHSTSGYEQYF.

The V call is TRBV25-1, the J call TRBJ2-2; D uncertain. The germline V gene encodes CDR1 MGHDK and CDR2 SYGVNS. This CDR3 is 13 amino acids long. V gave up 7 bases and J gave up 5 bases, with 11 bases separating them. CDR3 in DNA: TGTGCCAGCACGGCAGGCCCAACCGGGGAGCTGTTTTTT. It encodes CASTAGPTGELFF.

The rearrangement uses TRBV20-1 and TRBJ2-5; the D gene is possibly TRBD1 (5 bases). CDR1 and CDR2 (germline): DFQATT, SNEGSKA (reference sequence). This CDR3 region has 13 residues. V lost 6 bases and J lost 5, with 16 bases in between. The CDR3 loop is CSARKAGRETQYF. The CDR3, as DNA: TGCAGTGCCCGAAAGGCAGGGCGTGAGACCCAGTACTTC.

This clonotype was recorded at least ten times. The chain carries TRBV7-3 and TRBJ2-2; 7 bases align to TRBD2. The V segment lost 5 bases and the J segment 8 bases; nucleotides outside the gene matches: 11. Per the germline V gene, CDR1 is SGHTA and CDR2 is FQGTGA. The CDR3 contains 15 residues. The CDR3 loop is CASSPESSGRGELFF. As DNA, the CDR3 is TGTGCCAGCAGCCCCGAGTCTAGCGGCCGAGGGGAGCTGTTTTTT. The whole variable domain, remainder taken from reference TRBV7-3 and TRBJ2-2, is GAGVSQTPSNKVTEKGKYVELRCDPISGHTALYWYRQSLGQGPEFLIYFQGTGAADDSGLPNDRFFAVRPEGSVSTLKIQRTERGDSAVYLCASSPESSGRGELFFGEGSRLTVL.

This clonotype has a count of ten or more. This chain joins TRBV3-1 and TRBJ2-1; no clear D gene. V was cut by 1 base and J by 9 bases, with 4 bases left in between. The CDR3 consists of 11 residues. Germline V gene data show CDR1 as LGHDT and CDR2 as YNNKEL (reference sequence). The CDR3 loop is CASSQAFEQFF. Here the CDR3 DNA reads TGTGCCAGCAGCCAAGCGTTTGAGCAGTTCTTC.

There are a few counts of this clonotype. The gene calls are TRBV12-3 or TRBV12-4 and TRBJ1-1; no clear D. V was cut by 6 bases and J by 1 base, with 9 bases left in between. CDR3 length equals 13 residues. The CDR3 sequence is CASSRYGNTEAFF. DNA for the CDR3: TGTGCCAGCAGCCGGTACGGGAACACTGAAGCTTTCTTT.

This clonotype was seen many times. V is TRBV18 and J is TRBJ2-3, with D unresolved. The germline V gene has CDR1 KGHSH and CDR2 LQKENI. The CDR3 has 15 amino acids. Trimming cost V 1 base and J 1 base, with 9 bases left between them. The CDR3 protein is CASSPRVSGTDTQYF. The CDR3 nucleotides are TGTGCCAGCTCACCACGAGTGTCTGGCACAGATACGCAGTATTTT.

The table lists this clonotype with many counts. Written as DNA, the CDR3 is TGTGCCAGCACCTTAGGAGACAGGGTAAATACGCAGTATTTT. It specifies CASTLGDRVNTQYF. J is TRBJ2-3 and V is TRBV28, with 7 bases aligning to TRBD1. Germline CDR1 is MDHEN and CDR2 is SYDVKM. The CDR3 consists of 14 residues. Unmatched junction bases numbered 11, after V lost 7 bases and J lost 7 bases.

The chain is built from TRBV7-2 and TRBJ2-5; no firm D call. Germline V gene data show CDR1 as SGHTA and CDR2 as FQGNSA. Trimming cost V 0 bases and J 5 bases, with 7 bases left between them. This CDR3 spans 13 amino acids. CDR3 amino acids: CASSLARMETQYF. CDR3 sequence (DNA): TGTGCCAGCAGCTTAGCGCGTATGGAGACCCAGTACTTC.

This clonotype has a count of ten or more. V and J are TRBV28 and TRBJ2-1; 15 bases map to TRBD2. The germline gives CDR1 MDHEN, CDR2 SYDVKM. The CDR3 consists of 17 residues. Trimming removed 4 bases from V and 12 bases from J; junction bases left unmatched: 13. CDR3 DNA sequence: TGTGCCAGCAGTTCCTACCCCGGGACTAGCGGGAGGAGGGGGCAGTTCTTC. It is translated as CASSSYPGTSGRRGQFF.